This TCR beta chain appears in the sequencing data of a study of blood T cell repertoires in COVID-19. At the level of the study: There were acute and convalescent COVID-19 samples, and they came from the United States, Italy and Spain. Sample material is recorded as cDNA or gDNA derived from T cells, B-cell-depleted T cells, or PBMCs.

Germline V gene data show CDR1 as SGDLS and CDR2 as YYNGEE. Trimming left V 0 bases short and J 8 bases short, with 17 bases between. The CDR3 runs to 15 residues. Authors' processing steps: Counts of nucleated cells, estimated from reference gene primer amplification, were obtained. Sequencing used immunoSEQ multiplex PCR; TCRdb keeps in-frame clones, though not all of them. V and J calls and clone size are those listed in that table; D and trimming were worked out from the DNA. Among about 240,000 clones listed, around 81% were seen once. The sequenced sample consisted of peripheral blood. The chain has TRBV9 and TRBJ1-2; D is unclear. The origin of this receptor is a man aged 25-40 years who had recovered from COVID-19. CDR3 protein: CASSVGHRGSGGYTF. The CDR3 DNA reads TGTGCCAGCAGCGTAGGGCACAGAGGGTCCGGAGGCTACACCTTC.